The 6 T cell receptor beta chains presented below share a single source sample, sequenced in a study of blood T cells in healthy people across ages. It was with a sample-barcoded 5' primer and a J-beta primer mix that a second PCR of roughly 6 to 11 cycles was run. One entry per CDR3 protein results from TCRdb running MiXCR on the 5' RACE reads. The table lists about 1.5 million distinct CDR3 sequences, roughly two fifths of them singletons, with more than 4% in the top ten. The sequenced sample consisted of blood. The receptors derive from a woman aged 18-29 years in good health.

This clonotype was seen a handful of times. The CDR3 nucleotides read TGTGCCAGCAGCCTAGGAGGTCGCACCGGGGAGCTGTTTTTT. Residues: CASSLGGRTGELFF. The chain couples TRBV2 to TRBJ2-2; maybe TRBD2 (5 bases). The CDR3 spans 14 residues. V dropped 6 bases and J dropped 4 bases, with 12 bases sitting between them. The germline V gene has CDR1 SNHLY and CDR2 FYNNEI.

V usage is TRBV18 and J usage is TRBJ2-4, with D tentatively TRBD2 (5 bases). Germline V CDR1 and CDR2: KGHSH, LQKENI. Trimming pared 3 bases from V and 0 bases from J, leaving 9 bases between. The CDR3 length is 15 residues. This chain's CDR3 is CASSPPGIAKNIQYF. CDR3 bases: TGTGCCAGCTCACCGCCGGGGATAGCCAAAAACATTCAGTACTTC.

The chain uses TRBV10-3 and TRBJ1-1, with a weak D call TRBD1 (5 bases). The V and J ends lost 6 bases and 5 bases respectively, with 10 bases between them. Germline assignment: CDR1 ENHRY and CDR2 SYGVKD. The CDR3 consists of 12 residues. The CDR3 loop is CAISLGGTEAFF. As DNA, the CDR3 is TGTGCCATCAGCCTCGGGGGGACTGAAGCTTTCTTT.

In this sample, this clonotype turned up a few times. The CDR3 nucleotides are TGTGCCAGCAGCGGTACAGGGGCGGGTGAGCAGTTCTTC. Its translation is CASSGTGAGEQFF. This rearrangement joins TRBV2 to TRBJ2-1, with 7 nucleotides matching TRBD1. The CDR3 contains 13 residues. Germline CDR1 SNHLY, CDR2 FYNNEI. J was trimmed by 9 bases and V by 6 bases; bases with no gene match: 8.

Of note for this clonotype: The germline gene is not matched at one end of the junction; a read error may be the cause. The chain carries TRBV12-3 or TRBV12-4 and TRBJ1-2; D perhaps matches TRBD1 (5 bases). The CDR3 is made up of 13 amino acids. CDR3 amino acids: CASSVAGFDGYTF. The CDR3 region has the DNA TGTGCCAGCAGTGTAGCAGGGTTTGATGGCTACACCTTC.

In the case of this clonotype: A much larger clone is a single base away; this may be a read error. The rearrangement joins TRBV6-6 to TRBJ2-5, with D hard to call. The CDR3 is 13 residues long. Trimming removed 7 bases from V and 4 bases from J, with 13 bases in between. The V gene's germline CDR1 is MNHNY and CDR2 SVGAGI (reference sequence). The DNA for the CDR3 is TGTGCCAGCATTGAACAGCTACGAGAGACCCAGTACTTC. Translation gives CASIEQLRETQYF.